The 9 T cell receptor beta chains below were found in one sample sequenced in a study of T cells in Graves' hyperthyroidism and ophthalmopathy. Amplification yielded TCR beta CDR3 regions, with RNA transcripts as the source. In the first-round RT-PCR of the TCR CDR3, the HTBI primer set was used. TCRdb analysed the multiplex PCR reads with MiXCR anew, one entry per CDR3 protein. The sample comprises about 760,000 distinct CDR3 sequences, over 35% of which are singletons, and about a third rests with the top ten. The specimen sequenced was blood. The receptors originated from a middle-aged woman with Graves' hyperthyroidism.

To note about this clonotype: It is likely a read error, because the conserved phenylalanine at the end of the CDR3 is missing. It is unclear where the CDR3 begins or ends on the DNA, so no DNA is shown, and the CDR3 is as TCRdb lists it. The chain uses TRBV29-1 and TRBJ2-2. The germline CDR1 and CDR2 sequences are SQVTM and ANQGSEA. The CDR3 region is 13 residues in length, termini included. The CDR3: CSVGRVEHRGAVV.

This clonotype was seen only a few times. V is TRBV11-2 and J is TRBJ1-2; D remains unclear. The V gene's germline CDR1 is SGHAT and CDR2 FQNNGV. The CDR3 has 13 amino acids. Trimming removed 5 bases at V and 5 bases at J, with 12 bases between. In DNA form, the CDR3 reads TGTGCCAGCAGCCCCGATACAATTTATGGCTACACCTTC. Translated, it gives CASSPDTIYGYTF.

This clonotype showed up many times. The V call is TRBV15, the J call TRBJ1-5; D remains ambiguous. With 5 bases removed from V and 4 bases from J, the gap between germline ends came to 12 bases. Germline CDR1 reads LNHNV; CDR2 reads YYDKDF (reference sequence). CDR3 length equals 14 residues. CDR3 in amino acids: CATSRPGGNQPQHF. CDR3 DNA sequence: TGTGCCACCAGCCGGCCCGGCGGTAATCAGCCCCAGCATTTT. The full variable domain, in which reference TRBV15 and TRBJ1-5 provide the parts outside the CDR3, is DAMVIQNPRYQVTQFGKPVTLSCSQTLNHNVMYWYQQKSSQAPKLLFHYYDKDFNNEADTPDNFQSRRPNTSFCFLDIRSPGLGDTAMYLCATSRPGGNQPQHFGDGTRLSIL.

This clonotype was seen a few times. The rearrangement joins TRBV2 to TRBJ1-2, with a tentative D call TRBD1 (5 bases). V dropped 7 bases and J dropped 1 base, with 25 bases sitting between them. The CDR3 is 18 amino acids. Germline lookup yields CDR1 SNHLY and CDR2 FYNNEI. The CDR3 nucleotides are TGTGCCAGCAAGGTTAGGTCCCGGTCCCAGACAGTTAACTATGGCTACACCTTC. Translating it yields CASKVRSRSQTVNYGYTF.

This clonotype was found many times. A junction end diverges from the germline sequence, so it may reflect a read error. This chain joins TRBV7-7 and TRBJ1-3; no clear D gene. Germline CDR1 is SSHAT and CDR2 is FNYEAQ (reference sequence). The CDR3 runs 13 residues. The CDR3: CASSLALRLIIYF. CDR3 DNA: TGTGCTAGCAGCTTAGCGCTCCGTCTTATCATATATTTT.

At least ten counts were recorded for this clonotype. This chain links TRBV13 with TRBJ1-2; tentatively, D is TRBD1 (5 bases). Germline-derived CDR1 and CDR2 are PRHDT and FYEKMQ (reference sequence). Trimming cost V 0 bases and J 4 bases, with 12 bases left between them. The CDR3 runs to 15 residues. The CDR3 bases are TGTGCCAGCAGCTTAGGCCTGGGGGGAAGCTATGGCTACACCTTC. Its protein is CASSLGLGGSYGYTF.

This clonotype has ten or more counts. This chain connects TRBV7-3 to TRBJ2-7; no clear D. Trimming removed 6 bases from V and 6 bases from J, with 18 bases in between. Germline V gene sequence: CDR1 SGHTA, CDR2 FQGTGA. The CDR3 extends over 14 amino acids. The CDR3 is CASSPQPYPGEQYF. DNA of the CDR3: TGTGCCAGCAGTCCCCAGCCTTACCCTGGCGAGCAGTACTTC.

V usage is TRBV7-8 and J usage is TRBJ1-5; TRBD1 might be the D (6 bases). The ends were cut back, 2 bases at V and 7 bases at J, with 15 bases in the middle. Per germline, CDR1 SGHVS and CDR2 FQNEAQ. The CDR3 sequence is 15 residues long. The DNA for the CDR3 is TGTGCCAGCAGCTTAATGGAGGGGGTAGGGCAGCCCCAGCATTTT. Amino acid sequence: CASSLMEGVGQPQHF. Combining the CDR3 with reference TRBV7-8 and TRBJ1-5 gives the whole variable domain GAGVSQSPRYKVAKRGQDVALRCDPISGHVSLFWYQQALGQGPEFLTYFQNEAQLDKSGLPSDRFFAERPEGSVSTLKIQRTQQEDSAVYLCASSLMEGVGQPQHFGDGTRLSIL.

This clonotype was detected a few times. The genes are TRBV7-2 and TRBJ2-3; TRBD1 or TRBD2 may be the D gene (5 bases each). The V and J ends lost 2 bases and 1 base respectively, with 7 bases between them. CDR3 size: 14 residues. Germline V gene lookup returns CDR1 SGHTA and CDR2 FQGNSA. DNA of the CDR3: TGTGCCAGCAGCTTATTGGGGGGCACAGATACGCAGTATTTT. Its protein product is CASSLLGGTDTQYF.